Below are 19 T cell receptor beta chains sequenced from a single sample in a study of T-cell reconstitution after alpha-beta-depleted transplantation in children. Unique molecular identifiers were incorporated during preparation of the TCRbeta library. TCRdb analysed the PCR reads with MiXCR anew, one entry per CDR3 protein. The sample carries around 300,000 distinct CDR3 sequences, over 20% recorded once. This specimen was PBMCs, mostly from graft donor cells, taken 180 days after TCRalphabeta/CD19-depleted stem cell transplant. The receptors come from a male patient between 10 and 17 years old who had a stem cell transplant for acute lymphoblastic leukemia, so the T cells may come from the graft donor.

V is TRBV10-3 and J is TRBJ2-3; 7 nucleotides align to TRBD2. V lost 2 bases, J lost 2 bases, and 4 bases stayed unmatched. Germline V gives CDR1 ENHRY, CDR2 SYGVKD. This CDR3 contains 15 residues. For the CDR3, the DNA is TGTGCCATCAGTGAGGCTAGCGGATTCACAGATACGCAGTATTTT. Its translation is CAISEASGFTDTQYF.

This clonotype was observed a few times. The gene calls are TRBV12-3 or TRBV12-4 and TRBJ2-1; tentatively, D is TRBD2 (5 bases). Trimming shortened V by 5 bases and J by 0 bases, and 17 bases separated the two germline ends. This CDR3 has 17 residues. The CDR3 loop reads CASSPRGPWSSYNEQFF. CDR3 bases: TGTGCCAGCAGTCCAAGAGGGCCCTGGAGCTCCTACAATGAGCAGTTCTTC.

This clonotype was detected a few times. The chain combines TRBV2 with TRBJ1-1; D is unresolved. The CDR3 runs 13 residues. CDR1 and CDR2 (germline): SNHLY, FYNNEI. The V end lost 8 bases, the J end lost 0 bases, and 10 bases lay between the germline ends. CDR3 bases: TGTGCCAGCGGCGACACCATGAACACTGAAGCTTTCTTT. Amino acids: CASGDTMNTEAFF.

This clonotype has ten or more counts. This chain links TRBV12-3 or TRBV12-4 with TRBJ2-3, with TRBD2 identical over 12 bases. V shed 5 bases and J 7 bases; nucleotides not matched to a gene: 10. The CDR3 has 16 amino acids. CDR3 in DNA: TGTGCCAGCAGTCTCCCCGGACTAGCGGGACGGTATACGCAGTATTTT. Protein: CASSLPGLAGRYTQYF.

A remark on this clonotype: One end of the junction does not line up with germline, which may come from a read error. In DNA, the CDR3 is TGCAGTGCTAGCTCTAGCGGATACTCCCACAATGAGCAGTTCTTC. The encoded protein is CSASSSGYSHNEQFF. J is TRBJ2-1 and V is TRBV20-1; TRBD2 aligns across 7 bases. CDR1 DFQATT and CDR2 SNEGSKA come from the germline V gene (reference sequence). This CDR3 spans 15 amino acids.

V gene TRBV6-2 or TRBV6-3 combines with J gene TRBJ1-5; 8 bases agree with TRBD1. The CDR3 is made up of 15 amino acids. The ends lost 6 bases at V and 1 base at J; junction bases unmatched: 5. Germline lookup yields CDR1 MNHEY and CDR2 SVGEGT. DNA of the CDR3: TGTGCCAGCAGCAGGACAGGGCGGAGCAATCAGCCCCAGCATTTT. Amino acids: CASSRTGRSNQPQHF.

There are a few counts of this clonotype. V gene TRBV24-1 combines with J gene TRBJ2-2; TRBD1 might be the D (6 bases). V lost 8 bases, J lost 8 bases, and 17 bases lay in between. Per the germline V gene, CDR1 is KGHDR and CDR2 is SFDVKD. The CDR3 extends over 14 amino acids. The CDR3 nucleotides are TGTGCCACCACCCGAGGGGGAGCCTCAGGGGAGCTGTTTTTT. It specifies CATTRGGASGELFF.

The chain is built from TRBV12-3 or TRBV12-4 and TRBJ2-1, with 8 bases that match TRBD2. With 3 bases clipped from V and 4 bases from J, the junction kept 5 bases outside the gene matches. The CDR3 has 15 residues. Written as DNA, the CDR3 is TGTGCCAGCAGTTTGGGTTCTAGCGGGTACAATGAGCAGTTCTTC. Translating gives CASSLGSSGYNEQFF.

J is TRBJ1-5 and V is TRBV6-1, with D perhaps matching TRBD1 (5 bases). With 2 bases removed from V and 7 bases from J, the gap between germline ends came to 18 bases. This CDR3 has 16 residues. Germline CDR1 reads MNHNS; CDR2 reads SASEGT. The CDR3 here is CASSEIRAGLGQPQHF. The DNA of the CDR3 is TGTGCCAGCAGTGAAATACGGGCAGGGCTAGGACAGCCCCAGCATTTT.

Only a few counts were recorded for this clonotype. This chain connects TRBV29-1 to TRBJ2-7, with D perhaps matching TRBD2 (5 bases). Germline loops: CDR1 SQVTM, CDR2 ANQGSEA. The length of the CDR3 is 12 residues. Deletions cut 4 bases from V and 4 bases from J, with 11 bases between. The CDR3 loop reads CSVVDGNYEQYF. The DNA of the CDR3 is TGCAGCGTTGTTGACGGGAATTACGAGCAGTACTTC.

V gene TRBV21-1 combines with J gene TRBJ1-2; the DNA was not compared with TRBD1, the D call given in the table. TRBV21-1 is an annotated pseudogene. The CDR3 extends over 18 amino acids. CDR3 amino acids: CASSKAGGTGRDYCGYTF. DNA for the CDR3: TGTGCCAGCAGCAAAGCCGGGGGGACAGGGAGGGACTATTGTGGCTACACCTTC.

The chain employs TRBV29-1 and TRBJ2-7; 9 bases fit TRBD1. Losses at the gene ends were 1 base for V and 4 bases for J; bases not matched to a gene: 11. Germline-derived CDR1 and CDR2 are SQVTM and ANQGSEA. This CDR3 has 16 residues. The CDR3 loop reads CSVEGERGTGWYEQYF. The CDR3, as DNA: TGCAGCGTTGAAGGGGAGAGAGGGACAGGGTGGTACGAGCAGTACTTC.

This clonotype turned up a few times. The chain joins TRBV28 to TRBJ1-5, with 8 positions matching TRBD1. V gave up 4 bases and J gave up 5 bases; unmatched junction bases: 10. From germline, CDR1 is MDHEN and CDR2 SYDVKM. The CDR3 runs 16 residues. The CDR3 loop reads CASSSRDRGGDQPQHF. The CDR3 coding sequence is TGTGCCAGCAGTTCAAGAGACAGGGGAGGTGATCAGCCCCAGCATTTT.

A few counts support this clonotype. The chain joins TRBV5-1 to TRBJ2-3; D possibly matches TRBD1 or TRBD2 (5 bases each). CDR1 SGHRS and CDR2 YFSETQ come from the germline V gene. The V and J ends lost 4 bases and 2 bases respectively, with 26 bases between them. The CDR3 consists of 19 residues. The CDR3 region is CASSHGATNLGPHTDTQYF. The CDR3 DNA reads as TGCGCCAGCAGCCACGGGGCCACGAACCTCGGGCCCCACACAGATACGCAGTATTTT.

This clonotype was picked up many times. V usage is TRBV5-1 and J usage is TRBJ2-3, with 7 bases matching TRBD1. The CDR3 is 15 amino acids. Germline CDR1 and CDR2: SGHRS and YFSETQ. The trim removed 0 bases at V and 0 bases at J, leaving 1 base unmatched. CDR3 protein: CASSLVRGSTDTQYF. In nucleotides, the CDR3 is TGCGCCAGCAGCTTGGTCAGGGGGAGCACAGATACGCAGTATTTT.

This clonotype has a handful of counts. The V gene is TRBV25-1, the J gene TRBJ2-4, with D perhaps TRBD2 (5 bases). The length of the CDR3 is 18 residues. The germline gives CDR1 MGHDK, CDR2 SYGVNS. V dropped 0 bases and J dropped 2 bases, with 17 bases sitting between them. The CDR3 sequence: CASSEYRLRVISKNIQYF. CDR3 in DNA: TGTGCCAGCAGTGAATACAGACTAAGGGTCATATCCAAAAACATTCAGTACTTC.

This clonotype appeared a few times. The chain has TRBV7-3 and TRBJ1-1; no reliable D call. This CDR3 has 16 residues. Trimming removed 1 base at V and 4 bases at J, with 16 bases between. CDR1 is SGHTA, CDR2 FQGTGA, per germline. The CDR3 region is CASSLSREVVLTEAFF. CDR3 sequence (DNA): TGTGCCAGCAGCTTAAGTCGCGAGGTCGTTCTCACTGAAGCTTTCTTT.

The V call is TRBV6-2 or TRBV6-3, the J call TRBJ1-4, with D perhaps matching TRBD1 (5 bases). Germline values: CDR1 MNHEY, CDR2 SVGEGT. V shed 7 bases and J shed 3 bases, with 9 bases lying between them. The CDR3 totals 13 residues. The CDR3 is CASTRQPNEKLFF. The CDR3 DNA reads as TGTGCCAGCACTCGACAGCCTAATGAAAAACTGTTTTTT.

The chain employs TRBV9 and TRBJ2-5; TRBD2 might be the D (5 bases). V was shortened by 3 bases and J by 2 bases, with 8 bases between the two germline ends. The CDR3 consists of 13 residues. In germline, CDR1 is SGDLS, CDR2 YYNGEE. CDR3 bases: TGTGCCAGCAGCGCGGACTTGCAAGAGACCCAGTACTTC. This codes for CASSADLQETQYF.